In this sample, the clone carrying this T cell receptor (beta chain) turned up many times. Germline values: CDR1 SGHRS, CDR2 YFSETQ. With 5 bases removed from V and 2 bases from J, the gap between germline ends came to 7 bases. This CDR3 region has 12 residues. These data belong to a study of CD8 T cells in ankylosing spondylitis. A single record per CDR3 protein comes from TCRdb applying MiXCR to the 5' RACE reads. Among 180,000 or so distinct CDR3 sequences, around a tenth were seen once, and the ten largest hold just under 30%. The sequence derives from a male donor with ankylosing spondylitis or in good health (not recorded which). The material sequenced was blood, either unsorted or a sorted T cell fraction (not recorded which). This sequence joins TRBV5-1 and TRBJ2-5; the D is unclear. The CDR3 sequence: CASRTDQETQYF. The CDR3 DNA reads TGCGCCAGCAGGACGGATCAAGAGACCCAGTACTTC.